This entry lists 29 T cell receptor beta chains sequenced from one sample in a study of tumor-infiltrating lymphocytes in primary liver carcinoma. With a constant-region primer, TCR beta cDNA was made from around 520 ng of total RNA. Three nested multiplex PCR rounds, a slightly modified ARM-PCR, produced the libraries for TCR beta. Investigators reported that the first two PCR rounds, at roughly 10 cycles each, used TRBV1-TRBV30 forward primers with a C-beta reverse primer. MiXCR, run by TCRdb on the multiplex PCR reads, gives a single entry per CDR3 protein. In the table there are 250,000 to 400,000 distinct CDR3 sequences, over 55% of which are singletons. Germline DNA was also extracted, and blood RNA derived from unsorted whole blood. Sequenced sample: peripheral blood. These TCRs come from a man aged 40-49 years with primary liver carcinoma and hepatitis B virus infection.

This clonotype was seen many times. The V gene is TRBV29-1, the J gene TRBJ1-4, with a tentative D call TRBD1 (5 bases). This CDR3 is 14 amino acids long. Germline-derived CDR1 and CDR2 are SQVTM and ANQGSEA. Trimming pared 5 bases from V and 2 bases from J, leaving 12 bases between. DNA of the CDR3: TGCAGCGTTCGTAGGGGAGTTACTAATGAAAAACTGTTTTTT. Amino acids: CSVRRGVTNEKLFF.

As to this clonotype: This sequence may be a read error, since a much larger clone differs from it by one base. The rearrangement links TRBV6-2 or TRBV6-3 to TRBJ1-1; D is undetermined. Germline V gene lookup returns CDR1 MNHEY and CDR2 SVGEGT. This CDR3 is 13 amino acids long. This chain's CDR3 is CAISYRTNTEAFF. The CDR3 nucleotides read TGTGCCATCAGTTACCGAACGAACACTGAAGCTTTCTTT.

As regards this clonotype: A read error may account for a junction end that differs from germline. The CDR3 nucleotides read TGTGCCAGCAGCGTCCTAGAAGGATATAGCGGGGGGCTGTTTTTT. This translates into CASSVLEGYSGGLFF. The genes are TRBV4-3 and TRBJ2-2, with 9 bases lining up with TRBD2. The CDR3 runs 15 residues. The germline CDR1 and CDR2 sequences are LGHNA and YSLEER.

This clonotype was recorded once. The germline gene is not matched at one end of the junction; a read error may be the cause. The chain is built from TRBV24-1 and TRBJ2-2; TRBD1 aligns across 7 bases. Germline CDR1 KGHDR, CDR2 SFDVKD. The CDR3 is 16 residues long. The DNA for the CDR3 is TGTGTCACCAGGGGGACCTGGACTGGCGCCACCGGGGAGCTGTTTTTT. Translated: CVTRGTWTGATGELFF.

Comments on this clonotype: An end of the junction does not agree with germline; a read error may underlie this. The V call is TRBV4-2, the J call TRBJ2-3; tentative D call: TRBD1 (5 bases). Germline V CDR1 and CDR2: LGHNA, YNFKEQ. The length of the CDR3 is 16 residues. CDR3 protein: CASNQGAGELIDTQYF. DNA for the CDR3: TGTGCCAGCAACCAAGGGGCTGGGGAACTCATAGATACGCAGTATTTT.

Points on this clonotype: This may arise from a read error, as a much more abundant clone is one base away. The chain is built from TRBV6-5 and TRBJ2-2; D perhaps matches TRBD2 (5 bases). The V gene lost 0 bases and the J gene lost 0 bases, with 8 bases spanning the gap. In germline, CDR1 is MNHEY, CDR2 SVGAGI. The CDR3 is made up of 16 amino acids. CDR3 nucleotides: TGTGCCAGCAGTTACTCGCTGGGAGCGAACACCGGGGAGCTGTTTTTT. This sequence encodes CASSYSLGANTGELFF.

This clonotype was observed a few times. The chain has TRBV7-8 and TRBJ2-2, with TRBD2 as a possible D gene (5 bases). The germline gives CDR1 SGHVS, CDR2 FQNEAQ. V was cut by 1 base and J by 0 bases, with 6 bases left in between. The CDR3 has 15 amino acids. For the CDR3, the DNA is TGTGCCAGCAGCTTAGTGGGAGCGAACACCGGGGAGCTGTTTTTT. It specifies CASSLVGANTGELFF.

In its sample, this clonotype was seen a few times. This rearrangement joins TRBV5-1 to TRBJ2-5, with D unclear. This CDR3 spans 14 amino acids. Per the germline V gene, CDR1 is SGHRS and CDR2 is YFSETQ. V shed 1 base and J shed 5 bases, with 12 bases lying between them. The CDR3: CASSLQLGGETQYF. The CDR3 nucleotides are TGCGCCAGCAGCTTGCAGCTGGGTGGCGAGACCCAGTACTTC. Filled out from reference TRBV5-1 and TRBJ2-5, the complete variable domain reads KAGVTQTPRYLIKTRGQQVTLSCSPISGHRSVSWYQQTPGQGLQFLFEYFSETQRNKGNFPGRFSGRQFSNSRSEMNVSTLELGDSALYLCASSLQLGGETQYFGPGTRLLVL.

There are a few counts of this clonotype. The chain has TRBV14 and TRBJ2-7; tentatively, D is TRBD1 (5 bases). Germline V gives CDR1 SGHDN, CDR2 FVKESK. CDR3 length equals 13 residues. V was trimmed by 0 bases and J by 9 bases, leaving 12 bases between them. This CDR3 is CASSQDWGLMQYF. In nucleotides, the CDR3 is TGTGCCAGCAGCCAAGATTGGGGCCTCATGCAGTACTTC.

The chain employs TRBV12-3 or TRBV12-4 and TRBJ2-3; D possibly matches TRBD1 or TRBD2 (6 bases each). V was pared by 7 bases and J by 0 bases, with 20 bases between. This CDR3 comprises 17 residues. The CDR3 sequence is CASTPRGVRSSTDTQYF. The CDR3 nucleotides read TGTGCCAGCACCCCTAGGGGGGTCAGGTCTAGCACAGATACGCAGTATTTT.

As for this clonotype: A read error may explain this, as a much larger clone is one base away. The genes are TRBV12-3 or TRBV12-4 and TRBJ2-7, with unresolved D. This CDR3 region has 11 residues. Trimming stripped 7 bases from V and 4 bases from J, with 8 bases between. The CDR3 nucleotides read TGTGCCAGCAATCAATTTTACGAGCAGTACTTC. It translates to CASNQFYEQYF.

This clonotype has ten or more counts. The chain recombines TRBV6-1 with TRBJ1-5, with a weak D call TRBD1 (6 bases). Trimming stripped 0 bases from V and 4 bases from J, with 10 bases between. The germline CDR1 and CDR2 sequences are MNHNS and SASEGT. The CDR3 totals 15 residues. CDR3 region: CASSEARQENQPQHF. The CDR3 DNA follows: TGTGCCAGCAGTGAAGCTAGACAGGAAAATCAGCCCCAGCATTTT.

This chain connects TRBV4-1 to TRBJ1-1; no clear D. Deletions cut 10 bases from V and 1 base from J, with 22 bases between. The germline V gene encodes CDR1 MGHRA and CDR2 YSYEKL. The CDR3 spans 16 residues. CDR3 bases: TGCGCCACTAGCCAAGATTCGGCGGTGGGGAACACTGAAGCTTTCTTT. Its protein is CATSQDSAVGNTEAFF.

As concerns this clonotype: This may be a read error: a much more frequent sequence differs by one nucleotide. The chain recombines TRBV6-2 or TRBV6-3 with TRBJ2-4; D is ambiguous. V was pared by 7 bases and J by 1 base, with 17 bases between. Germline CDR1 MNHEY, CDR2 SVGEGT. This CDR3 has 16 residues. The chain's CDR3 is CASTPEHATAKNIQYF. The DNA for the CDR3 is TGTGCCAGCACTCCAGAACACGCAACGGCCAAAAACATTCAGTACTTC.

This clonotype was detected only once. Just one base apart from a much larger clone, this may be a read error. The chain joins TRBV6-5 to TRBJ1-1, with D unclear. Germline CDR1 and CDR2: MNHEY and SVGAGI. The CDR3 covers 12 residues. The V end lost 7 bases, the J end lost 0 bases, and 6 bases lay between the germline ends. CDR3 nucleotides: TGTGCCAGCATAATCATGAACACTGAAGCTTTCTTT. It codes for CASIIMNTEAFF.

Here the CDR3 DNA reads TGTGCCAGCAGCATAAGGACAGGGAATACTGAAGCTTTCTTT. This gives the protein CASSIRTGNTEAFF. The rearrangement joins TRBV7-8 to TRBJ1-1; TRBD1 agrees at 8 bases. The CDR3 covers 14 residues. CDR1 and CDR2 (germline): SGHVS, FQNEAQ. J gave up 5 bases and V 5 bases, and 7 bases lay outside the gene matches.

Of note for this clonotype: This may be a read error: a much more frequent sequence differs by one nucleotide. This CDR3 is missing its conserved last phenylalanine or tryptophan, likely due to a read error. The rearrangement uses TRBV6-2 or TRBV6-3 and TRBJ2-7; maybe TRBD2 (6 bases). This CDR3 comprises 13 residues. V was cut by 4 bases and J by 1 base, with 8 bases left in between. CDR1 and CDR2 from the germline V gene are MNHEY and SVGEGT. The CDR3 DNA reads TGTGCCAGCAGTTCGACTAGTTCCTACGAGCAGTACTCC. As protein: CASSSTSSYEQYS.

The chain has TRBV7-8 and TRBJ1-5; TRBD1 agrees at 9 bases. Per germline, CDR1 SGHVS and CDR2 FQNEAQ. J lost 4 bases, V lost 4 bases, and 5 bases had no gene match. The CDR3 sequence is 15 residues long. CDR3 region: CASSSGQGWNQPQHF. CDR3 sequence (DNA): TGTGCCAGCAGCTCCGGACAGGGGTGGAATCAGCCCCAGCATTTT. Complete variable domain (other parts from reference TRBV7-8 and TRBJ1-5): GAGVSQSPRYKVAKRGQDVALRCDPISGHVSLFWYQQALGQGPEFLTYFQNEAQLDKSGLPSDRFFAERPEGSVSTLKIQRTQQEDSAVYLCASSSGQGWNQPQHFGDGTRLSIL.

This clonotype was seen only a few times. The V call is TRBV5-8, the J call TRBJ2-3; D not resolved. The germline V gene has CDR1 SGHTS and CDR2 YDEGEE. The CDR3 totals 12 residues. Deletions cut 3 bases from V and 3 bases from J, with 5 bases between. CDR3 loop: CASSWITDTQYF. In nucleotides, the CDR3 is TGTGCCAGCAGCTGGATTACAGATACGCAGTATTTT. The full variable domain, in which reference TRBV5-8 and TRBJ2-3 provide the parts outside the CDR3, is EAGVTQSPTHLIKTRGQQATLRCSPISGHTSVYWYQQALGLGLQFLLWYDEGEERNRGNFPPRFSGRQFPNYSSELNVNALELEDSALYLCASSWITDTQYFGPGTRLTVL.

The chain has TRBV4-3 and TRBJ2-7, with 7 bases fitting TRBD2. The ends lost 0 bases at V and 12 bases at J; junction bases unmatched: 17. Germline V gene data show CDR1 as LGHNA and CDR2 as YSLEER. This CDR3 comprises 16 residues. CDR3 sequence reads: CASSQDSRGRASAPYF. CDR3 nucleotide sequence: TGCGCCAGCAGCCAAGATTCCAGAGGGAGGGCCTCTGCGCCGTACTTC.

For this clonotype: At one end the junction does not follow the germline gene, possibly because of a read error. CDR3 DNA sequence: TGTGCCGCCAGTACTAGTGCTTCCTACGAGCAGTACTTC. Amino acids: CAASTSASYEQYF. V and J are TRBV24-1 and TRBJ2-7; tentatively, D is TRBD2 (5 bases). CDR1 is KGHDR and CDR2 is SFDVKD in the germline V gene. This CDR3 comprises 13 residues.

As regards this clonotype: One end of the junction varies from germline; a read error may be responsible. This chain connects TRBV11-2 to TRBJ2-5; maybe TRBD1 (5 bases). From germline, CDR1 is SGHAT and CDR2 FQNNGV. This CDR3 comprises 14 residues. CDR3 amino acids: CASSLDTGSQTQYF. CDR3 DNA sequence: TGTGCCAGCAGCTTAGATACAGGATCGCAGACACAGTACTTC.

This clonotype was seen ten or more times. The rearrangement uses TRBV14 and TRBJ2-5; D gene uncertain. This CDR3 contains 12 residues. Germline lookup yields CDR1 SGHDN and CDR2 FVKESK. V gave up 3 bases and J gave up 5 bases, with 7 bases separating them. This CDR3 reads CASSQEGETQYF. The CDR3, as DNA: TGTGCCAGCAGCCAGGAAGGGGAGACCCAGTACTTC.

About this clonotype itself: This may stem from a read error, because a much larger clone lies one nucleotide away. This rearrangement joins TRBV29-1 to TRBJ2-1; D is undetermined. This CDR3 spans 16 amino acids. Trimming took off 0 bases at V and 8 bases at J, with 20 bases between the two ends. Germline CDR1 and CDR2: SQVTM and ANQGSEA. CDR3 in amino acids: CSVEDRVRGQNYEQFF. As DNA, the CDR3 is TGCAGCGTTGAAGATAGGGTCAGAGGCCAGAACTATGAGCAGTTCTTC.

Concerning this clonotype itself: This may arise from a read error, as a much more abundant clone is one base away. The J gene is TRBJ1-6, the V gene TRBV13; 9 positions agree with TRBD1. Germline V gene sequence: CDR1 PRHDT, CDR2 FYEKMQ (reference sequence). The CDR3 is made up of 14 amino acids. The CDR3 DNA reads as TGTGTCAGCAGCTCGGGACAGGGTGTCTCACCCCTCCACTTT. Residues: CVSSSGQGVSPLHF.

Comments on this clonotype: This sequence may be a read error, since a much larger clone differs from it by one base. The chain couples TRBV5-4 to TRBJ2-1; D gene unclear. V was shortened by 1 base and J by 5 bases, with 4 bases between the two germline ends. The CDR3 extends over 12 amino acids. Looked up from germline, CDR1 is SGHNT and CDR2 is YYREEE (reference sequence). CDR3 protein: CASSLNNNEQFF. In DNA form, the CDR3 reads TGTGCCAGCAGCTTGAACAACAATGAGCAGTTCTTC.

With regard to this clonotype: This may come from a read error, since a much larger clone is one base off. V and J are TRBV12-3 or TRBV12-4 and TRBJ2-7; D perhaps matches TRBD1 (5 bases). Deletions cut 6 bases from V and 3 bases from J, with 12 bases between. There are 13 residues in the CDR3. The CDR3 bases are TGTGCCAGCAGGGTTCAGGGAAACTACGAGCAGTACTTC. Translating gives CASRVQGNYEQYF.

The gene calls are TRBV6-2 or TRBV6-3 and TRBJ2-5, with TRBD1 matching over 9 bases. The germline V gene has CDR1 MNHEY and CDR2 SVGEGT. This CDR3 comprises 15 residues. V dropped 6 bases and J dropped 1; count of bases not matched to a gene: 6. CDR3 in amino acids: CASRRDRVIQETQYF. CDR3 DNA sequence: TGTGCCAGCAGGCGGGACAGGGTTATCCAAGAGACCCAGTACTTC.

Regarding this clonotype: This could be a read error, since a much larger clone is one nucleotide away. This chain links TRBV7-8 with TRBJ2-1; 9 nucleotides align to TRBD2. CDR1 is SGHVS and CDR2 is FQNEAQ in the germline V gene. There are 15 residues in the CDR3. In nucleotides, the CDR3 is TGTGTCAGCAGCTTAGAATCACTAGCGGGCCCTGAGCAGTTCTTC. Translated, it gives CVSSLESLAGPEQFF.